The TCR beta chain described here comes from a study of cytomegalovirus exposure and HLA in healthy donors (dated by TCRdb to 2016 to 2017). As for the study more broadly: In an earlier analysis of under 750 of the donors, 276 Gb of sequence data and 100 million or so unique TCR beta sequences from approximately 180 million T cells were reported. Typing coverage differed by locus: A, B, C, DRB1 and DQB1 were typed in roughly 629-630 donors, DQA1 in 522, DPA1 in over 600, and DPB1 in about 450. An early release covering some 640 HLA-typed donors comprised about 300 gigabases of sequencing data and 85 million to 100 million unique TCR sequences. Donor age, sex, ethnicity and CMV serostatus were compiled alongside the repertoire data. The T cell repertoires of several hundred subjects were profiled by immunosequencing and related to cytomegalovirus serostatus. Across approximately 400 genotyped donors of the cohort, an average of about 240,000 unique TCR beta nucleotide sequences per donor were sequenced, and roughly 20% of those sequences were non-productive. A later genetic analysis used genome-wide SNP genotypes for 398 of the 666 donors, treating that subset as a discovery cohort. The study was designed to test whether signatures of past pathogen exposure could be identified by cataloging public T cell receptors. To decide whether each TCR beta V gene segment behaved as functional or pseudogenic, an earlier analysis of some 600 of the donors relied on high-throughput TCR beta sequencing. Four to six DR-DQ haplotypes were handled as single units for association and clustering, since linkage in the cohort was strong. Every repertoire in the discovery cohort had been generated on one and the same sequencing platform. Rather than using new phenotypic data, the later analysis identified candidate immune exposures from TCR beta sequences and from how often those sequences occurred across donors. Besides the first cohort of about 730 subjects, a separate validation cohort made up of 120 different subjects was used. High-throughput TCR immunosequencing, statistical association of individual TCRs with disease status, and machine learning were combined to predict cytomegalovirus infection status. A later analysis re-analyzed previously published TCR beta repertoires from roughly 630 donors and added high-resolution HLA genotyping to study TCR occurrence patterns. HLA typing covered class I and class II loci at four-digit resolution. Of the roughly 430 genotyped donors, about 80% fell in the genetic ancestry cluster associated with self-reported Caucasian donors. Study-wide conclusions, independent of this receptor: A later analysis found that TCR association rates varied across HLA loci, with DRB1 alleles showing the most associated TCRs and HLA-C alleles the fewest. Correlated functional status among segregating V segments might reflect linkage disequilibrium, but an unknown experimental factor could not be ruled out. HLA typing was unavailable for some donors at each locus, so association tests used only the typed subset. In this cohort, only TCR beta chains were sequenced, and detectable features were limited by the absence of alpha or paired-chain data. The earlier analysis of about 600 of the donors excluded roughly 17 rarely observed V segments, including chromosome 9 orphons, because counts were too low. Three of the identified cytomegalovirus-associated TCR beta chains were confirmed in vitro to be specific for cytomegalovirus antigens. Cytomegalovirus status was reported to be diagnosed by the classifier with high specificity and sensitivity in both the original and validation cohorts. A cluster of highly shared sequence variants was judged likely to be a technical artifact of the sequencing pipeline. Several of the top co-occurrence clusters appeared to be linked to parvovirus B19, influenza, CMV and Epstein-Barr virus, according to a later analysis. The only immune exposure information available for the cohort was CMV serostatus. Strong co-occurrence of HLA alleles, especially DR and DQ, made assigning TCR associations to individual alleles difficult. The 87-base-pair reads could not distinguish some IMGT-functional V segments, including TRBV6-2 and TRBV6-3, so those segments were excluded. In a later analysis, HLA-associated TCR beta chains were found to be more clonally expanded and to have lower generation probabilities than equally common non-associated chains. An earlier analysis of around 600 of the donors showed that most TCR beta V segments appeared in productive rearrangements either about 87% or about 30% of the time, which broadly matched IMGT annotations. In a later genetic analysis, fewer N-insertions in productive TCRs were reported among donors in an Asian-associated ancestry cluster than the roughly 710-donor mean. A further reported finding was that TCR beta sequences accurately predicted the HLA-A and HLA-B alleles for most subjects in the first cohort. Most TCR sequences were observed very rarely across donors, whereas some public TCRs were present in many individuals. Presence/absence analyses assumed roughly uniform sequencing depth across donors, an assumption that may not hold. A later analysis found that most CMV-associated TCR beta chains appeared HLA-restricted, with HLA associations seemingly driven largely by CMV exposure. It was suggested by the authors that the approach could potentially be generalized to other disease states and immunological phenotypes. In a later genetic analysis, a missense DCLRE1C variant was associated with V-gene and J-gene trimming of TCR beta chains, and the association was replicated in an independent cohort. Specific HLA alleles were associated with roughly 16,000 TCR beta sequences at a false discovery rate of 0.05 in a later analysis. The study gave a list of over 150 TCR beta chains associated with cytomegalovirus.

With regard to this clone: There is no known antigen for this receptor. Nothing much larger sits one base from this clone, and base qualities are not available.

Ends trimmed: V by 7 bases, J by 5 bases; bases unmatched to a gene: 8. CDR3 length: 15 amino acids, cysteine to phenylalanine. Just CDR3 DNA is preserved here, 45 bases in frame from base 1. The germline V gene (reference sequence) specifies MNHEY as CDR1 and SMNVEV as CDR2. The cohort was made up of roughly 670 healthy bone marrow donors. Cohort members were all nominally healthy when sampled, although unrecorded immune exposures were likely present. The donor tested CMV seropositive and was one of the 289 seropositive cohort members. A peripheral blood sample was collected from each donor, and TCR beta sequencing was performed on peripheral blood mononuclear cells. Genomic DNA was extracted from the blood cell samples with the Qiagen DNeasy Blood Extraction Kit. To prepare the library, the immunoSEQ multiplex PCR assay was applied. A mixture of 60 forward primers for TCR Vbeta segments and 13 reverse primers for TCR Jbeta segments was used in the multiplex PCR. The CDR3 region of rearranged TCR beta genes was amplified from genomic DNA with a multiplex PCR assay. On the Illumina HiSeq System, the amplified TCR beta libraries were sequenced as 87-base-pair reads. The original pipeline was this. A later analysis tallied 75 million to 95 million unique TCR beta chains across the 640 or so repertoires, and about 10 million of those chains were shared by two or more donors. A nearest-neighbor algorithm error-corrected the raw reads and collapsed the reads into unique sequences, merging closely related sequences to remove PCR and sequencing errors. V, D and J gene segments were assigned by aligning CDR3 sequences to IMGT reference sequences. For a sequence to be retained, a match of at least six nucleotides to both a V gene segment and a J gene segment was required. Rearrangements were called productive when the CDR3 lacked stop codons and stayed in frame with V and J; all others were non-productive. CDR3 was defined by IMGT convention, running from the second conserved V-encoded cysteine to the conserved J-encoded phenylalanine. The earlier analysis of about 620 of the donors excluded sequences that lacked an unambiguous match to a single V gene segment. In an earlier analysis of approximately 560 of the donors, a V segment was called functional when productive rearrangements were above 56.7%, and segregating when the standard deviation between donors exceeded 5%. To diagnose cytomegalovirus status from the catalog of TCR beta chain sequences, a statistical classification framework was built. A later analysis assigned V and J genes by comparing TCR nucleotide sequences with IMGT/GENE-DB human TR gene sequences. The TCRdist pipeline was used in a later analysis to assign CDR3 sequences and most-parsimonious VDJ recombination scenarios. In a later analysis, every TCR beta chain was defined by the combination of its CDR3 amino acid sequence and its V-gene family, and reads without a unique V-gene family were dropped. A later analysis removed 592 highly shared, low-generation-probability nucleotide sequences to deal with suspected cross-contamination and a sequencing artifact. A later analysis calculated a clonal expansion index for each public chain from normalized within-repertoire ranks of inferred template counts. In a later analysis, generation probabilities were computed using a VDJ recombination model fitted to out-of-frame rearrangements, and the results were checked against IGoR. Hypergeometric tests were used in a later analysis to score TCR-TCR, TCR-HLA and TCR-CMV co-occurrence, with a repertoire-size bias correction applied to the TCR pairs. To estimate false discovery rates, a later analysis permuted the HLA or CMV assignments 20 times. A later analysis grouped co-occurring TCRs with DBSCAN, adding TCRdist sequence similarity when clustering within HLA-allele-positive subsets. Repertoires with fewer than 30,000 or more than 120,000 public chains, plus five repertoires with anomalous nucleotide sharing, were excluded from co-occurrence clustering. TCRdb limited this immuneACCESS table to in-frame rearrangements with V and J called. A share of clones is missing; checked studies link under half to unresolved V genes, and the rest is unexplained. Clone size and the V and J calls come from that table; the DNA yielded D and trimming. For this sample the table gives around 120,000 clones, of which roughly 78% were detected only once. Of the sample, 3% to 4% falls within the top ten clones.

The receptor comes from a woman aged 25 to 39 in good health and CMV-seropositive. The chain is made from TRBV27 and TRBJ2-5; a stretch of 12 junction bases matches TRBD2. Material: PBMCs. The nucleotides read TGTGCCAGCAATCTAGCGGGGGGGCCGTACGAGACCCAGTACTTC. The translation is CASNLAGGPYETQYF.